What follows are 11 T cell receptor beta chains derived from one specimen sequenced in a study of human T cells and chemical hapten exposure. TCRdb re-analysed the RACE reads in MiXCR, keeping a single row per CDR3 protein. The sample contains 40,000 or so distinct CDR3 sequences, under 5% of which appear only once. Described time point: patch test 1, 2 weeks after DPC sensitization. The treatment was: therapeutic diphenylcyclopropenone sensitization with weekly scalp DPC. The template was total RNA from unfractionated whole blood. This sample comprised whole blood, obtained in connection with sensitization to the hapten diphenylcyclopropenone (DPC). The receptors derive from a man aged 45-65 years with alopecia areata. Some clones in this sample may be carry-over from other donors' samples.

This clonotype was found many times. The chain is built from TRBV6-5 and TRBJ1-1; a possible D gene is TRBD1 (5 bases). V was trimmed by 0 bases and J by 7 bases, leaving 9 bases between them. There are 13 residues in the CDR3. Per the germline V gene, CDR1 is MNHEY and CDR2 is SVGAGI. CDR3 residues: CASSYSRGDEAFF. CDR3 sequence (DNA): TGTGCCAGCAGTTACTCGAGAGGGGATGAAGCTTTCTTT.

This clonotype was seen many times. The V call is TRBV12-3 or TRBV12-4, the J call TRBJ1-1; 7 bases line up with TRBD1. Trimming removed 5 bases from V and 0 bases from J; junction bases left unmatched: 3. This CDR3 comprises 14 residues. CDR3 in DNA: TGTGCCAGCAGTGCCGGACAGGTGAACACTGAAGCTTTCTTT. It specifies CASSAGQVNTEAFF.

In its sample, this clonotype was seen many times. The V and J genes are TRBV6-1 and TRBJ2-7; D gene unclear. The CDR3 runs to 13 residues. Trimming stripped 5 bases from V and 2 bases from J, with 10 bases between. CDR1 is MNHNS and CDR2 is SASEGT in the germline V gene. The CDR3 DNA reads as TGTGCCAGCAGTACGAAGCAGCCCTACGAGCAGTACTTC. Translated, it gives CASSTKQPYEQYF.

In this sample, this clonotype turned up many times. The gene calls are TRBV10-3 and TRBJ2-7, with 10 bases that match TRBD1. CDR3 length: 15 residues. Germline values: CDR1 ENHRY, CDR2 SYGVKD. V dropped 8 bases and J dropped 5; count of bases not matched to a gene: 12. The CDR3 loop reads CAIRSSGTGEDEQYF. CDR3 DNA: TGTGCCATCCGCTCGTCCGGGACAGGGGAAGACGAGCAGTACTTC.

Worth noting for this clonotype: Being one base from a much bigger clone, this may be a read error. The chain has TRBV9 and TRBJ2-1; 11 nucleotides line up with TRBD2. The germline V gene has CDR1 SGDLS and CDR2 YYNGEE. This CDR3 contains 13 residues. The CDR3 region has the DNA TGTGCCAGCAGGGGGACTAGCGGCAATGAGCATTTCTTC. Translation gives CASRGTSGNEHFF.

The chain carries TRBV24-1 and TRBJ2-3, with 14 bases that match TRBD2. CDR1 KGHDR and CDR2 SFDVKD come from the germline V gene. Trimming cost V 2 bases and J 1 base; bases outside gene matches: 13. The CDR3 has 21 residues. The CDR3 sequence: CATSDSSGTSGRSGGTDTQYF. CDR3 sequence (DNA): TGTGCCACCAGTGATTCATCCGGGACTAGCGGGAGATCTGGGGGCACAGATACGCAGTATTTT.

This clonotype was seen many times. CDR3 sequence: CASRSLTAGGNQPQHF. CDR3 nucleotide sequence: TGTGCCAGCAGGAGCCTAACCGCCGGGGGCAATCAGCCCCAGCATTTT. The gene calls are TRBV6-1 and TRBJ1-5; no reliable D call. The germline V and J ends were trimmed by 6 bases and 2 bases, with 17 bases remaining between them. Per the germline V gene, CDR1 is MNHNS and CDR2 is SASEGT. CDR3 length: 16 amino acids.

This clonotype was picked up a small number of times. The V and J genes are TRBV19 and TRBJ1-2; D uncertain. V lost 9 bases, J lost 0 bases, and 8 bases lay in between. The CDR3 contains 12 residues. CDR1 and CDR2 (germline): LNHDA, SQIVND (reference sequence). The CDR3 DNA is TGTGCCAGCGATACAGCTAACTATGGCTACACCTTC. It specifies CASDTANYGYTF.

This clonotype was seen ten or more times. V and J are TRBV24-1 and TRBJ2-7, with D perhaps TRBD1 (5 bases). The CDR3 has 15 residues. The V gene's germline CDR1 is KGHDR and CDR2 SFDVKD. Between the trimmed V and J ends, which lost 3 bases and 0 bases, there was a span of 11 bases. CDR3 sequence (DNA): TGTGCCACCAGTGATGACAGCGTCAGCTCCTACGAGCAGTACTTC. Its protein product is CATSDDSVSSYEQYF.

This clonotype was counted at least ten times. The chain uses TRBV27 and TRBJ2-7, with 9 bases matching TRBD1. Germline V lookup: CDR1 MNHEY, CDR2 SMNVEV (reference sequence). The CDR3 is made up of 16 amino acids. V was pared by 1 base and J by 3 bases, with 7 bases of the junction left unmatched. The CDR3, as DNA: TGTGCCAGCAGTTTATGGCAGACAGGGGGACACTACGAGCAGTACTTC. It encodes CASSLWQTGGHYEQYF.

This clonotype has at least ten counts. The genes are TRBV30 and TRBJ1-5, with TRBD1 matching over 9 bases. The CDR3 has 14 amino acids. V gave up 0 bases and J gave up 4 bases; unmatched junction bases: 1. From germline, CDR1 is GTSNPN and CDR2 SVGIG (reference sequence). The CDR3, as DNA: TGTGCCTGGAGTGTGGGGACAGGGAATCAGCCCCAGCATTTT. Encoded protein: CAWSVGTGNQPQHF.